The 29 T cell receptor beta chains presented below share a single source sample, sequenced in a study of T cell changes during pregnancy in multiple sclerosis. Repertoires were generated with immunoSEQ multiplex PCR, while TCRdb's copy carries only in-frame clones and drops some. Here the sample spans approximately 33,000 clones, approximately 86% being singletons. The sample was CD4+ T cells from peripheral blood mononuclear cells, taken in the first trimester of pregnancy. The source of these receptors is a female donor in good health, enrolled as a control in a pregnancy study.

This clone came up once. V and J are TRBV19 and TRBJ2-7; TRBD1 matches at 9 bases. Germline V gene data show CDR1 as LNHDA and CDR2 as SQIVND (reference sequence). Trimming removed 1 base from V and 3 bases from J; junction bases left unmatched: 13. The length of the CDR3 is 18 residues. The DNA for the CDR3 is TGTGCCAGTAGTATAGCCAAGTATGCGCTGGGACAGGGCTACGAGCAGTACTTC. It encodes CASSIAKYALGQGYEQYF.

The chain couples TRBV5-1 to TRBJ1-2; a weak D match, TRBD1 (5 bases). There are 13 residues in the CDR3. Per germline, CDR1 SGHRS and CDR2 YFSETQ. The germline V and J ends were trimmed by 3 bases and 1 base, with 7 bases remaining between them. DNA for the CDR3: TGCGCCAGCAGCTCGGACAATAACTATGGCTACACCTTC. Translated: CASSSDNNYGYTF.

The rearrangement joins TRBV6-5 to TRBJ2-3, with D perhaps TRBD1 (6 bases). CDR3 length equals 14 residues. Germline CDR1 reads MNHEY; CDR2 reads SVGAGI. The V end was cut by 7 bases, the J end by 3 bases, with 14 bases between. The chain's CDR3 is CASTSTGPTDTQYF. The CDR3 bases are TGTGCCAGCACGTCAACAGGGCCGACAGATACGCAGTATTTT.

The J gene is TRBJ1-1, the V gene TRBV5-5; TRBD1 is a possible D gene (5 bases). V was shortened by 0 bases and J by 1 base, with 13 bases between the two germline ends. The CDR3 contains 16 residues. In germline, CDR1 is SGHKS, CDR2 YYEKEE (reference sequence). The CDR3 region has the DNA TGTGCCAGCAGCTTGGAACAGGCTACGGGGAACACTGAAGCTTTCTTT. Residues: CASSLEQATGNTEAFF.

The gene calls are TRBV25-1 and TRBJ2-5, with D unresolved. The end of the DNA aligns better with TRBJ2-7, so the J call may be wrong. This CDR3 comprises 11 residues. Germline-derived CDR1 and CDR2 are MGHDK and SYGVNS. CDR3 in amino acids: CASSENYEQYF. For the CDR3, the DNA is TGTGCCAGCAGTGAAAACTACGAGCAGTACTTC.

This chain joins TRBV27 and TRBJ1-2; tentatively, D is TRBD1 (6 bases). The CDR3 extends over 15 amino acids. Trimming took 4 bases from V and 4 from J, leaving 16 bases between them. CDR1 MNHEY and CDR2 SMNVEV come from the germline V gene (reference sequence). The DNA of the CDR3 is TGTGCCAGCAGTTCTTCCCCAGGGGCCCCCTATGGCTACACCTTC. This encodes CASSSSPGAPYGYTF.

The rearrangement uses TRBV5-1 and TRBJ1-1; 10 bases are a match to TRBD1. The CDR3 contains 15 residues. Trimming removed 4 bases from V and 6 bases from J; junction bases left unmatched: 9. CDR1 and CDR2 (germline): SGHRS, YFSETQ. This CDR3 is CASSLEGGTGAEAFF. In DNA, the CDR3 is TGCGCCAGCAGCCTAGAAGGTGGGACAGGGGCTGAAGCTTTCTTT.

In its sample, this clone was seen once. This sequence joins TRBV7-2 and TRBJ2-1; 9 bases match TRBD1. There are 15 residues in the CDR3. Per germline, CDR1 SGHTA and CDR2 FQGNSA. The V gene end was trimmed by 5 bases and the J gene end by 2 bases; junction bases not matched to a gene: 4. This CDR3 is CASSADRGTYNEQFF. In nucleotides, the CDR3 is TGTGCCAGCAGCGCTGACAGGGGGACCTACAATGAGCAGTTCTTC.

The rearrangement links TRBV7-2 to TRBJ2-6; D unresolved. Looked up from germline, CDR1 is SGHTA and CDR2 is FQGNSA. Trimming removed 7 bases from V and 0 bases from J, with 10 bases in between. The CDR3 length is 15 residues. The CDR3 DNA is TGTGCCAGCACAACGGTCCTCTCTGGGGCCAACGTCCTGACTTTC. It yields the protein CASTTVLSGANVLTF.

This clone was observed a single time. CDR3 amino acids: CAWSALAGAGFSTDTQYF. In DNA, the CDR3 is TGTGCCTGGAGTGCCCTAGCGGGGGCCGGCTTTAGCACAGATACGCAGTATTTT. J is TRBJ2-3 and V is TRBV30; 10 bases agree with TRBD2. Germline lookup yields CDR1 GTSNPN and CDR2 SVGIG (reference sequence). The CDR3 consists of 18 residues. V trimming: 1 base; J trimming: 0 bases; junction bases outside the gene matches: 10.

The CDR3: CASSLGPVSSGNTIYF. CDR3 in DNA: TGTGCCAGCAGCTTAGGTCCTGTTAGCTCTGGAAACACCATATATTTT. V and J are TRBV7-3 and TRBJ1-3; D is unclear. Germline loops: CDR1 SGHTA, CDR2 FQGTGA. This CDR3 contains 16 residues. V shed 2 bases and J shed 0 bases, with 11 bases lying between them.

The chain carries TRBV15 and TRBJ1-2; no reliable D call. The germline CDR1 and CDR2 sequences are LNHNV and YYDKDF (reference sequence). V lost 1 base, J lost 1 base, and 7 bases lay in between. The CDR3 consists of 14 residues. The DNA of the CDR3 is TGTGCCACCAGCAGAGGTGGAGATAACTATGGCTACACCTTC. Translated: CATSRGGDNYGYTF.

The genes are TRBV30 and TRBJ2-6, with TRBD1 matching 7 bases. V gave up 2 bases and J gave up 0 bases; unmatched junction bases: 7. This CDR3 comprises 17 residues. CDR1 and CDR2 (germline): GTSNPN, SVGIG (reference sequence). The chain's CDR3 is CAWSPQQGVSGANVLTF. CDR3 bases: TGTGCCTGGAGTCCTCAGCAGGGGGTCTCTGGGGCCAACGTCCTGACTTTC.

This rearrangement joins TRBV28 to TRBJ1-6; no clear D. This CDR3 region has 14 residues. Germline lookup yields CDR1 MDHEN and CDR2 SYDVKM. With 6 bases removed from V and 0 bases from J, the gap between germline ends came to 6 bases. The CDR3 here is CASRLRSYNSPLHF. The DNA for the CDR3 is TGTGCCAGCAGACTACGCTCCTATAATTCACCCCTCCACTTT. The whole variable domain, filled in from reference TRBV28 and TRBJ1-6, reads DVKVTQSSRYLVKRTGEKVFLECVQDMDHENMFWYRQDPGLGLRLIYFSYDVKMKEKGDIPEGYSVSREKKERFSLILESASTNQTSMYLCASRLRSYNSPLHFGNGTRLTVT.

The chain uses TRBV5-4 and TRBJ2-1, with 8 bases identical to TRBD1. The V gene end was trimmed by 1 base and the J gene end by 9 bases; junction bases not matched to a gene: 9. This CDR3 comprises 15 residues. Germline-derived CDR1 and CDR2 are SGHNT and YYREEE (reference sequence). In DNA, the CDR3 is TGTGCCAGCAGCTTGATAGGACTGGACAGGGTTGAGCAGTTCTTC. This translates into CASSLIGLDRVEQFF.

The chain couples TRBV5-1 to TRBJ2-7; 11 nucleotides line up with TRBD1. J gave up 3 bases and V 5 bases, and 4 bases lay outside the gene matches. Germline CDR1 is SGHRS and CDR2 is YFSETQ. CDR3 length: 14 residues. The CDR3 sequence is CASSPGQGGYEQYF. In DNA form, the CDR3 reads TGCGCCAGCAGTCCGGGACAGGGGGGCTACGAGCAGTACTTC.

The CDR3, as DNA: TGTGCCAGCACGGGACAGTCCTATGACAATGAGCAGTTCTTC. Its translation: CASTGQSYDNEQFF. The chain uses TRBV6-1 and TRBJ2-1; 7 bases fit TRBD1. With V trimmed by 7 bases and J by 5 bases, 8 bases remained unmatched. CDR3 length: 14 residues. Per the germline V gene, CDR1 is MNHNS and CDR2 is SASEGT.

V gene TRBV2 combines with J gene TRBJ2-7, with 9 bases that match TRBD1. This CDR3 region has 11 residues. The ends lost 10 bases at V and 4 bases at J; junction bases unmatched: 2. CDR1 SNHLY and CDR2 FYNNEI come from the germline V gene. The CDR3 DNA is TGTGCCACGACAGGGGGGTACGAGCAGTACTTC. It translates to CATTGGYEQYF.

This chain uses TRBV5-4 with TRBJ2-2; 9 bases map to TRBD2. From germline, CDR1 is SGHNT and CDR2 YYREEE (reference sequence). J was trimmed by 5 bases and V by 4 bases; bases with no gene match: 9. The CDR3 contains 16 residues. Here the CDR3 reads CASSTGLAVGTGELFF. CDR3 in DNA: TGTGCCAGCAGCACGGGACTAGCAGTAGGTACCGGGGAGCTGTTTTTT.

The chain joins TRBV2 to TRBJ1-5; 7 positions agree with TRBD1. The germline V gene has CDR1 SNHLY and CDR2 FYNNEI. The CDR3 has 17 residues. V lost 2 bases, J lost 1 base, and 8 bases stayed unmatched. CDR3 loop: CASSEIFNRGSNQPQHF. The CDR3, as DNA: TGTGCCAGCAGTGAAATCTTTAACAGGGGAAGCAATCAGCCCCAGCATTTT. Combining the CDR3 with reference TRBV2 and TRBJ1-5 gives the whole variable domain EPEVTQTPSHQVTQMGQEVILRCVPISNHLYFYWYRQILGQKVEFLVSFYNNEISEKSEIFDDQFSVERPDGSNFTLKIRSTKLEDSAMYFCASSEIFNRGSNQPQHFGDGTRLSIL.

This sequence joins TRBV2 and TRBJ1-5; a weak D match, TRBD1 (6 bases). The CDR3 sequence is 14 residues long. With 4 bases removed from V and 6 bases from J, the gap between germline ends came to 13 bases. CDR1 is SNHLY, CDR2 FYNNEI, per germline. CDR3 loop: CASSGDTGSQPQHF. Written as DNA, the CDR3 is TGTGCCAGCAGTGGGGATACAGGGAGTCAGCCCCAGCATTTT.

The chain joins TRBV7-7 to TRBJ2-2, with a possible D match to TRBD2 (7 bases). V was trimmed by 5 bases and J by 4 bases, leaving 17 bases between them. Per germline, CDR1 SSHAT and CDR2 FNYEAQ (reference sequence). The CDR3 sequence is 16 residues long. CDR3: CASSPVGGGATGELFF. CDR3 in DNA: TGTGCCAGCAGCCCCGTAGGGGGAGGGGCCACCGGGGAGCTGTTTTTT.

This clone was observed a few times. The V gene is TRBV28, the J gene TRBJ1-2, with 12 bases identical to TRBD1. V trimming: 8 bases; J trimming: 4 bases; junction bases outside the gene matches: 11. The germline CDR1 and CDR2 sequences are MDHEN and SYDVKM. The CDR3 covers 16 residues. CDR3 in amino acids: CASGRDRGRYGYGYTF. CDR3 DNA: TGTGCCAGCGGCCGGGACAGGGGGCGTTACGGCTATGGCTACACCTTC.

The chain couples TRBV4-2 to TRBJ1-5; maybe TRBD1 (6 bases). Trimming cost V 0 bases and J 6 bases, with 18 bases left between them. From germline, CDR1 is LGHNA and CDR2 YNFKEQ. The CDR3 is made up of 17 amino acids. The CDR3 DNA reads TGTGCCAGCAGCCAAGATAGCGGGACACGAGCTATTCAGCCCCAGCATTTT. It codes for CASSQDSGTRAIQPQHF.

The chain employs TRBV5-1 and TRBJ2-7; 7 positions match TRBD2. V dropped 4 bases and J dropped 6; count of bases not matched to a gene: 13. This CDR3 is 15 amino acids long. CDR1 and CDR2 (germline): SGHRS, YFSETQ. The CDR3: CASSGGGQVLAEQYF. The CDR3 nucleotides are TGCGCCAGCAGCGGGGGAGGGCAGGTACTCGCCGAGCAGTACTTC.

The chain carries TRBV6-6 and TRBJ2-7; 9 bases are shared with TRBD2. After removal of 0 bases from V and 5 bases from J, the junction contained 5 bases not matched to a gene. CDR3 size: 15 residues. CDR1 MNHNY and CDR2 SVGAGI come from the germline V gene (reference sequence). The CDR3 spells CASSYSRTSAHEQYF. The CDR3 DNA reads TGTGCCAGCAGTTACTCGAGGACTAGCGCCCACGAGCAGTACTTC.

The chain carries TRBV19 and TRBJ2-2; TRBD2 might be the D (5 bases). Trimming shortened V by 1 base and J by 4 bases, and 13 bases separated the two germline ends. The germline CDR1 and CDR2 sequences are LNHDA and SQIVND (reference sequence). The CDR3 spans 16 residues. The CDR3 spells CASSIGALAPTGELFF. For the CDR3, the DNA is TGTGCCAGTAGTATAGGCGCCCTAGCTCCCACCGGGGAGCTGTTTTTT.

The rearrangement joins TRBV7-3 to TRBJ2-4; the match to TRBD1 covers 8 bases. CDR3 length equals 14 residues. V lost 3 bases to trimming and J lost 5 bases; unmatched junction nucleotides: 3. CDR1 SGHTA and CDR2 FQGTGA come from the germline V gene. The CDR3 is CASSFGQGENIQYF. As DNA, the CDR3 is TGTGCCAGCAGCTTTGGACAGGGAGAAAACATTCAGTACTTC.

This clone was observed a single time. The chain's CDR3 is CASSFSWVANTGELFF. In DNA, the CDR3 is TGTGCCAGCAGCTTTAGCTGGGTTGCCAACACCGGGGAGCTGTTTTTT. The rearrangement joins TRBV11-2 to TRBJ2-2; D is uncertain. Deletions cut 3 bases from V and 2 bases from J, with 13 bases between. Germline V CDR1 and CDR2: SGHAT, FQNNGV. The CDR3 totals 16 residues. Complete variable domain (other parts from reference TRBV11-2 and TRBJ2-2): EAGVAQSPRYKIIEKRQSVAFWCNPISGHATLYWYQQILGQGPKLLIQFQNNGVVDDSQLPKDRFSAERLKGVDSTLKIQPAKLEDSAVYLCASSFSWVANTGELFFGEGSRLTVL.